This record covers a single T cell receptor beta chain. The source of the sample is a study of blood T cell repertoires in COVID-19. Study background: The origin of the acute and convalescent COVID-19 samples was the United States, Italy and Spain. Sample material is recorded as cDNA or gDNA derived from T cells, B-cell-depleted T cells, or PBMCs.

Original processing methods: Estimation of nucleated cell counts relied on the amplification of reference gene primers. Clones were sequenced by immunoSEQ multiplex PCR, and TCRdb holds only the in-frame ones, with some missing. That table is the source of V, J and clone size, and D and trimming were worked out from the DNA. The table shows about 160,000 clones, with 85% to 95% occurring only once. V lost 6 bases to trimming and J lost 6 bases; unmatched junction nucleotides: 7. The length of the CDR3 is 16 residues. Germline V lookup: CDR1 WNHNN, CDR2 SYGVQD (reference sequence). J is TRBJ2-1 and V is TRBV10-1, with 14 bases aligning to TRBD2. The sequence was obtained from a woman between 50 and 59 years old with acute or convalescent COVID-19. The sample comprised peripheral blood. CDR3: CASSQTSGRALNEQFF. The CDR3 DNA reads TGCGCCAGCAGCCAGACTAGCGGGAGGGCCCTCAATGAGCAGTTCTTC.